Shown below are 10 T cell receptor beta chains from a single sample sequenced in a study of blood T cell repertoires in COVID-19. Generated by immunoSEQ multiplex PCR, the TCRdb table keeps only in-frame clones and is missing some. The profile shows around 360,000 clones, over 75% of them singletons. Sequencing was performed on PBMCs or T cells enriched from blood (not recorded which). Every receptor here comes from a woman in her twenties or thirties who had recovered from COVID-19.

The chain is built from TRBV18 and TRBJ1-1; no definite D call. The CDR3 covers 14 residues. Trimming cost V 6 bases and J 2 bases, with 13 bases left between them. In germline, CDR1 is KGHSH, CDR2 LQKENI. The CDR3 DNA is TGTGCCAGCTCTCAGAACAGTTTAAACACTGAAGCTTTCTTT. Translated, it gives CASSQNSLNTEAFF.

This clone was detected once. V gene TRBV7-2 combines with J gene TRBJ1-2, with 7 bases fitting TRBD1. Germline V lookup: CDR1 SGHTA, CDR2 FQGNSA. CDR3 length: 16 residues. V shed 2 bases, J shed 4 bases, and the junction held 10 bases outside the gene matches. In DNA, the CDR3 is TGTGCCAGCAGCTTAAATACAGGGGTGCGGGGCTATGGCTACACCTTC. Residues: CASSLNTGVRGYGYTF.

The chain recombines TRBV25-1 with TRBJ1-3, with 7 bases lining up with TRBD1. The CDR3 contains 17 residues. Germline trimming cut 0 bases from V and 2 bases from J; bases unmatched to any gene: 7. CDR1 is MGHDK and CDR2 is SYGVNS in the germline V gene. CDR3: CASSEYGSGGPGNTIYF. Written as DNA, the CDR3 is TGTGCCAGCAGTGAATATGGGTCAGGGGGACCTGGAAACACCATATATTTT.

The chain couples TRBV7-6 to TRBJ2-2, with a tentative D call TRBD2 (5 bases). Germline V CDR1 and CDR2: SGHVS, FNYEAQ. The V gene lost 5 bases and the J gene lost 0 bases, with 16 bases spanning the gap. The CDR3 loop spans 17 amino acids. CDR3 nucleotides: TGTGCCAGCAGCCCTGGGTCGAGTAGCGCGAACACCGGGGAGCTGTTTTTT. Translated: CASSPGSSSANTGELFF.

The J gene is TRBJ1-5, the V gene TRBV3-1 (or the pseudogene TRBV3-2); TRBD1 aligns across 7 bases. The CDR3 loop spans 15 amino acids. The V and J ends lost 3 bases and 6 bases, in that order; junction bases with no gene match: 8. Germline CDR1 LGHDT, CDR2 YNNKEL (reference sequence). The CDR3 here is CASSHETGLGQPQHF. The CDR3 bases are TGTGCCAGCAGCCACGAGACAGGGCTTGGTCAGCCCCAGCATTTT.

The chain joins TRBV11-2 to TRBJ1-2; 7 nucleotides line up with TRBD1. Germline V gives CDR1 SGHAT, CDR2 FQNNGV. This CDR3 is built from 16 residues. Unmatched junction bases numbered 11, after V lost 5 bases and J lost 2 bases. The CDR3 sequence is CASSPLRQGRNYGYTF. The CDR3 DNA follows: TGTGCCAGCAGCCCATTAAGACAGGGAAGGAACTATGGCTACACCTTC.

This chain links TRBV7-2 with TRBJ2-7; 15 positions agree with TRBD2. V gave up 5 bases and J gave up 5 bases; unmatched junction bases: 7. In germline, CDR1 is SGHTA, CDR2 FQGNSA. CDR3 length equals 16 residues. For the CDR3, the DNA is TGTGCCAGCAGCGATCGGGGGACTAGCGGGAGGAACGAGCAGTACTTC. It codes for CASSDRGTSGRNEQYF.

The genes are TRBV15 and TRBJ2-2; no clear D gene. This CDR3 is 15 amino acids long. The germline gives CDR1 LNHNV, CDR2 YYDKDF (reference sequence). Between the trimmed V and J ends, which lost 1 base and 7 bases, there was a span of 13 bases. The CDR3 is CATSRAKTSGGELFF. The CDR3 DNA reads TGTGCCACCAGCAGAGCAAAGACTTCTGGCGGGGAGCTGTTTTTT.

The chain combines TRBV29-1 with TRBJ2-7, with 9 positions matching TRBD1. J gave up 0 bases and V 4 bases, and 1 base lay outside the gene matches. Germline-derived CDR1 and CDR2 are SQVTM and ANQGSEA. CDR3 length: 13 residues. The CDR3 DNA sequence: TGCAGCGTTGGACAGGGGGACTCCTACGAGCAGTACTTC. This gives the protein CSVGQGDSYEQYF.

The chain carries TRBV2 and TRBJ2-5; the D is unclear. V was trimmed by 8 bases and J by 2 bases, leaving 9 bases between them. CDR1 is SNHLY, CDR2 FYNNEI, per germline. The CDR3 runs 12 residues. The CDR3 nucleotides read TGTGCCAGCGTCCAGGCACAAGAGACCCAGTACTTC. It yields the protein CASVQAQETQYF.